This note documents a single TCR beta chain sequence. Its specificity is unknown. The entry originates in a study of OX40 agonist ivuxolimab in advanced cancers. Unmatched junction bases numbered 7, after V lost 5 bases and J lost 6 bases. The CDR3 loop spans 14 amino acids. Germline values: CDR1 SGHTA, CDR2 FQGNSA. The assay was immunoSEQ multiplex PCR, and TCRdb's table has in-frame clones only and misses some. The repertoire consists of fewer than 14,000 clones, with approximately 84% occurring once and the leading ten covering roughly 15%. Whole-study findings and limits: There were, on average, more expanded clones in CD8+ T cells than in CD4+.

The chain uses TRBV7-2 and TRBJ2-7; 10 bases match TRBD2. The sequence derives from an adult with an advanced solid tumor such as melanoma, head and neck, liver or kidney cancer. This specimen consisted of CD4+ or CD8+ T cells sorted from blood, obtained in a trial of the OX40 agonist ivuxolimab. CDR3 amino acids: CASSPAGGVGEQYF. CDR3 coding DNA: TGTGCCAGCAGCCCAGCGGGAGGGGTAGGCGAGCAGTACTTC. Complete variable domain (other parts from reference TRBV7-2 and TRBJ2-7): GAGVSQSPSNKVTEKGKDVELRCDPISGHTALYWYRQSLGQGLEFLIYFQGNSAPDKSGLPSDRFSAERTGGSVSTLTIQRTQQEDSAVYLCASSPAGGVGEQYFGPGTRLTVT.